The next 21 T cell receptor beta chains were all read from a single sample in a study of OX40 agonist ivuxolimab in advanced cancers. Clones were read by immunoSEQ multiplex PCR, and TCRdb kept only the in-frame ones, dropping some. Seen here are 70,000 or so clones, around nine tenths observed once, and the top ten hold approximately 0.79%. Sequenced material: CD4+ or CD8+ T cells sorted from blood, taken in a trial of the OX40 agonist ivuxolimab. These TCRs come from an adult with an advanced solid tumor such as melanoma, head and neck, liver or kidney cancer.

The chain carries TRBV7-8 and TRBJ1-4, with D perhaps matching TRBD1 (5 bases). This CDR3 contains 15 residues. Trimming cost V 7 bases and J 8 bases, with 20 bases left between them. Germline-derived CDR1 and CDR2 are SGHVS and FQNEAQ. The CDR3 region is CASTSPGAGKEKLFF. CDR3 nucleotide sequence: TGTGCCAGCACCTCACCCGGGGCCGGGAAAGAAAAACTGTTTTTT.

The chain links TRBV5-1 to TRBJ2-1; 7 positions agree with TRBD1. Looked up from germline, CDR1 is SGHRS and CDR2 is YFSETQ. Unmatched junction bases numbered 6, after V lost 0 bases and J lost 6 bases. This CDR3 is built from 15 residues. CDR3 in amino acids: CASSLAAGGLNEQFF. The CDR3 DNA is TGCGCCAGCAGCTTGGCCGCAGGGGGTCTCAATGAGCAGTTCTTC. Using reference TRBV5-1 and TRBJ2-1 for the parts outside the CDR3, the full variable domain is KAGVTQTPRYLIKTRGQQVTLSCSPISGHRSVSWYQQTPGQGLQFLFEYFSETQRNKGNFPGRFSGRQFSNSRSEMNVSTLELGDSALYLCASSLAAGGLNEQFFGPGTRLTVL.

The V call is TRBV18, the J call TRBJ2-5; 7 positions match TRBD2. The CDR3 covers 14 residues. CDR1 is KGHSH, CDR2 LQKENI, per germline. V dropped 3 bases and J dropped 5; count of bases not matched to a gene: 6. This CDR3 is CASSPSTSRETQYF. The DNA for the CDR3 is TGTGCCAGCTCACCCTCGACTAGCCGGGAGACCCAGTACTTC.

The rearrangement joins TRBV1 to TRBJ2-7. TRBV1 constitutes a pseudogene. The CDR3 length is 17 residues. The CDR3, as DNA: TGCACCAGTCAAAATTTACCGGGACCTCGGACGCCCTACGAGCAGTACTTC. Amino acid sequence: CTSQNLPGPRTPYEQYF.

The V and J genes are TRBV7-3 and TRBJ2-5; no clear D. The CDR3 loop spans 13 amino acids. The germline V gene has CDR1 SGHTA and CDR2 FQGTGA. Deletions cut 4 bases from V and 2 bases from J, with 8 bases between. CDR3 residues: CASSSRSQETQYF. The CDR3, as DNA: TGTGCCAGCAGCTCCCGGTCGCAAGAGACCCAGTACTTC.

This chain joins TRBV7-9 and TRBJ2-3; 12 nucleotides align to TRBD2. CDR1 SEHNR and CDR2 FQNEAQ come from the germline V gene (reference sequence). The CDR3 extends over 16 amino acids. V dropped 4 bases and J dropped 4; count of bases not matched to a gene: 6. The CDR3 loop reads CASSSPTSGSPDTQYF. The DNA for the CDR3 is TGTGCCAGCAGCTCACCGACTAGCGGGAGCCCAGATACGCAGTATTTT.

The V gene is TRBV6-5, the J gene TRBJ2-2, with 10 positions matching TRBD2. The ends lost 6 bases at V and 9 bases at J; junction bases unmatched: 7. Germline values: CDR1 MNHEY, CDR2 SVGAGI. The CDR3 sequence is 14 residues long. The CDR3 DNA reads TGTGCCAGCAGCCCCCAGCGGGGGGGCCGGGAGCTGTTTTTT. This codes for CASSPQRGGRELFF.

The chain joins TRBV28 to TRBJ1-1; 7 nucleotides line up with TRBD1. V shed 6 bases and J 6 bases; nucleotides not matched to a gene: 10. In germline, CDR1 is MDHEN, CDR2 SYDVKM. The CDR3 length is 14 residues. In DNA form, the CDR3 reads TGTGCCAGCAGCCAGACAGGGACGAGGCCTGAAGCTTTCTTT. It codes for CASSQTGTRPEAFF.

This clone was picked up one time. The chain has TRBV2 and TRBJ2-3; D is perhaps TRBD2 (6 bases). The V gene lost 4 bases and the J gene lost 10 bases, with 12 bases spanning the gap. The CDR3 totals 12 residues. Germline values: CDR1 SNHLY, CDR2 FYNNEI. CDR3 DNA sequence: TGTGCCAGCAGTGGGGACTCCCTGCCGCAGTATTTT. This translates into CASSGDSLPQYF.

The rearrangement links TRBV6-6 to TRBJ1-4, with 9 bases matching TRBD1. The J segment lost 7 bases and the V segment lost 7 bases, leaving 10 bases of the junction unmatched. The CDR3 has 15 amino acids. Germline V gives CDR1 MNHNY, CDR2 SVGAGI (reference sequence). CDR3 nucleotide sequence: TGTGCCAGCAAGCCACCGGGACAGGGTGGTGAAAAACTGTTTTTT. This gives the protein CASKPPGQGGEKLFF.

The genes are TRBV19 and TRBJ2-6; D is uncertain. CDR3 length equals 14 residues. CDR1 is LNHDA, CDR2 SQIVND, per germline (reference sequence). The V end lost 3 bases, the J end lost 2 bases, and 5 bases lay between the germline ends. The CDR3 loop reads CASSMVTGANVLTF. The CDR3 DNA sequence: TGTGCCAGTAGTATGGTAACTGGGGCCAACGTCCTGACTTTC.

This chain connects TRBV13 to TRBJ2-1; TRBD2 aligns across 7 bases. This CDR3 is built from 16 residues. Trimming cost V 5 bases and J 2 bases; bases outside gene matches: 9. CDR1 is PRHDT, CDR2 FYEKMQ, per germline (reference sequence). The CDR3 nucleotides are TGTGCCAGCAGCGACGCGGGGGACGGTACCTACAATGAGCAGTTCTTC. This sequence encodes CASSDAGDGTYNEQFF.

V gene TRBV30 combines with J gene TRBJ2-7; D may be TRBD2 (5 bases). Germline V lookup: CDR1 GTSNPN, CDR2 SVGIG (reference sequence). The V and J ends lost 0 bases and 3 bases respectively, with 12 bases between them. This CDR3 region has 14 residues. The CDR3 loop is CAWSVTGIGYEQYF. For the CDR3, the DNA is TGTGCCTGGAGTGTAACCGGGATCGGCTACGAGCAGTACTTC.

Comments on this clone: At the DNA level, this CDR3 is encoded by other sequences in the same sample as well. The V gene is TRBV6-1, the J gene TRBJ1-5, with TRBD1 matching over 8 bases. The CDR3 contains 14 residues. V was pared by 5 bases and J by 5 bases, with 5 bases of the junction left unmatched. Germline lookup yields CDR1 MNHNS and CDR2 SASEGT. The DNA for the CDR3 is TGTGCCAGCAGTCGGACAGGGAGGGATCAGCCCCAGCATTTT. Amino acid sequence: CASSRTGRDQPQHF.

This chain links TRBV11-1 with TRBJ1-2, with TRBD1 as a possible D gene (5 bases). The germline V and J ends were trimmed by 6 bases and 4 bases, with 15 bases remaining between them. CDR3 length equals 14 residues. Germline V lookup: CDR1 SGHAT, CDR2 FQDESV (reference sequence). DNA for the CDR3: TGTGCCAGCAGTTCCGGCGAGCAGGGCTATGGCTACACCTTC. Amino acids: CASSSGEQGYGYTF.

The J gene is TRBJ1-5, the V gene TRBV6-5; TRBD1 agrees at 9 bases. V was clipped by 5 bases and J by 1 base; unmatched bases: 3. This CDR3 spans 15 amino acids. In germline, CDR1 is MNHEY, CDR2 SVGAGI. The CDR3 loop reads CASSPGQGSNQPQHF. CDR3 bases: TGTGCCAGCAGTCCGGGACAGGGCAGCAATCAGCCCCAGCATTTT.

This clone was observed a single time. The chain uses TRBV28 and TRBJ2-7; D unclear. Germline-derived CDR1 and CDR2 are MDHEN and SYDVKM. This CDR3 contains 14 residues. Trimming left V 7 bases short and J 2 bases short, with 15 bases between. DNA for the CDR3: TGTGCCAGCACTCCCCATCCCAGCCCCTACGAGCAGTACTTC. It yields the protein CASTPHPSPYEQYF.

The chain recombines TRBV6-1 with TRBJ2-5; no firm D call. Germline V gene data show CDR1 as MNHNS and CDR2 as SASEGT. This CDR3 has 11 residues. V lost 5 bases and J lost 9, with 10 bases in between. The CDR3 region is CASSYGRAQYF. The CDR3 DNA reads TGTGCCAGCAGTTATGGACGCGCCCAGTACTTC.

This clone is medium-sized by share. The V and J genes are TRBV5-1 and TRBJ1-1; D remains unclear. The V gene lost 5 bases and the J gene lost 6 bases, with 11 bases spanning the gap. This CDR3 comprises 12 residues. Germline CDR1 and CDR2: SGHRS and YFSETQ. The CDR3 DNA reads as TGCGCCAGCAGGACGGATGCCTCTGAAGCTTTCTTT. Translation gives CASRTDASEAFF.

The chain links TRBV5-4 to TRBJ2-5, with a weak D call TRBD1 (6 bases). Germline lookup yields CDR1 SGHNT and CDR2 YYREEE (reference sequence). This CDR3 contains 15 residues. V lost 2 bases and J 1 base, leaving 12 bases between the germline ends. DNA of the CDR3: TGTGCCAGCAGCTTATACAGGGATTTCCAAGAGACCCAGTACTTC. The encoded protein is CASSLYRDFQETQYF.

This chain joins TRBV5-6 and TRBJ2-3; D unresolved. Trimming took off 0 bases at V and 4 bases at J, with 3 bases between the two ends. The CDR3 covers 12 residues. Per the germline V gene, CDR1 is SGHDT and CDR2 is YYEEEE. DNA of the CDR3: TGTGCCAGCAGCTTGGTTGCAGATACGCAGTATTTT. Translation: CASSLVADTQYF.